This TCR beta chain emerged from a study of glioma-infiltrating T cells after dendritic cell vaccination. Here immunoSEQ multiplex PCR was the method, and the copy in TCRdb shows in-frame clones only, minus some. Of roughly 60,000 clones in the sample, about 89% were seen once. Time point given: after dendritic cell vaccination, including at tumor progression/relapse. The trim removed 0 bases at V and 1 base at J, leaving 14 bases unmatched. The CDR3 totals 20 residues. Germline assignment: CDR1 LGHNA and CDR2 YSLEER. This TCR was sampled from a human donor with glioblastoma. The chain employs TRBV4-3 and TRBJ2-3; 9 bases are shared with TRBD2. The sequences come from blood, collected after dendritic cell vaccination. The CDR3 sequence: CASSQEVPVAGAWGTDTQYF. CDR3 DNA sequence: TGCGCCAGCAGCCAAGAGGTTCCGGTAGCGGGGGCCTGGGGCACAGATACGCAGTATTTT.